This TCR beta chain was sequenced in a study of blood T cells in healthy people across ages. Primers used in a second PCR of roughly 7 to 12 cycles were a sample-barcoded 5' primer and a J-beta primer mix. MiXCR was run by TCRdb on the 5' RACE reads, yielding one entry per CDR3 protein. Of some 900,000 distinct CDR3 sequences listed, roughly 43% were seen once; the top ten hold roughly 13%. Total RNA amounts of at least 5 micrograms were extracted per sample. Germline V lookup: CDR1 SGHAT, CDR2 FQDESV (reference sequence). The CDR3 is made up of 14 amino acids. Trimming left V 1 base short and J 5 bases short, with 11 bases between. This clonotype has a handful of counts.

The specimen was blood. The V gene is TRBV11-1, the J gene TRBJ2-5; weak D call: TRBD2 (5 bases). The clonotype was recovered from a man aged 25 to 40 in good health. CDR3 DNA sequence: TGTGCCAGCAGCTTAGGAGGCCTAGCCGAGACCCAGTACTTC. Its translation is CASSLGGLAETQYF.